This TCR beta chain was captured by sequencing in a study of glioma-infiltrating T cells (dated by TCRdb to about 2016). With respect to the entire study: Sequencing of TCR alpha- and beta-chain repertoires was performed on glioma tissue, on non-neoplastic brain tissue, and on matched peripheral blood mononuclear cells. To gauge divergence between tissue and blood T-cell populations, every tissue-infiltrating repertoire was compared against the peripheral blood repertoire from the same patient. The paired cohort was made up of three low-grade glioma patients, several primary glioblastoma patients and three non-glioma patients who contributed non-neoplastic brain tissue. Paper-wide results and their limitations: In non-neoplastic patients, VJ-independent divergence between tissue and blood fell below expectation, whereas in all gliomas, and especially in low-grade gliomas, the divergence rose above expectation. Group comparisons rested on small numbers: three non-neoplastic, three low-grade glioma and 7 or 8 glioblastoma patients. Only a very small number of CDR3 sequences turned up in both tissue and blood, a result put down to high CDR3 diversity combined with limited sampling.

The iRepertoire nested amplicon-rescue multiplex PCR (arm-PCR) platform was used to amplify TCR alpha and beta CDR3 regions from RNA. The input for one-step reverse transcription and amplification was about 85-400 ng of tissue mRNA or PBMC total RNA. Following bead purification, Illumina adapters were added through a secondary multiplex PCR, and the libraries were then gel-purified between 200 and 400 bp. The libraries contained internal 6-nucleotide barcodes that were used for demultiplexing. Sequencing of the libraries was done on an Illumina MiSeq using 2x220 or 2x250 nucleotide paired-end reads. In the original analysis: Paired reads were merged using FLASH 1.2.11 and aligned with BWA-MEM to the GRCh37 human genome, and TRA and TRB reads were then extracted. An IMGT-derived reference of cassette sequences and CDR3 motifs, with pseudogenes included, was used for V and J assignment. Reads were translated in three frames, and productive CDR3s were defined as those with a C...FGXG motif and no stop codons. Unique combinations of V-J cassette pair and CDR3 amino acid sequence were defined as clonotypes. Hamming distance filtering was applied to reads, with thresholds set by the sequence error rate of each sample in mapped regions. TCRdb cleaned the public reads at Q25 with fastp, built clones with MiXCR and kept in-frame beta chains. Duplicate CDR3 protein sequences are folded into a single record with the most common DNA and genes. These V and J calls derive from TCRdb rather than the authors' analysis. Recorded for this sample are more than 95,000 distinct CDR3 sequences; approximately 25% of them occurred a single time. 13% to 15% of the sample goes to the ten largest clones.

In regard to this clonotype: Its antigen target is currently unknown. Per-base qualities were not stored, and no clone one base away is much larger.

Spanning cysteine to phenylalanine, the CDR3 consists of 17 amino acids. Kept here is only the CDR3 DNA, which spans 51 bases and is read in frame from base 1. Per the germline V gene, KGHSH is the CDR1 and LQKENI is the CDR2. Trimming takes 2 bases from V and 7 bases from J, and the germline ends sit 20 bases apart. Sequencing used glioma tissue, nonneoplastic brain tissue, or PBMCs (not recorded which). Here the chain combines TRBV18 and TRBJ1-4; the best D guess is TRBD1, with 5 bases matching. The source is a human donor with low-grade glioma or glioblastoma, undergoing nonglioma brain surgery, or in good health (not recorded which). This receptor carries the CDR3 CASSPMTVLAYTEKLFF. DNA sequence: TGTGCCAGCTCACCAATGACAGTTCTGGCTTATACTGAAAAACTGTTTTTT.